This T cell receptor beta chain was sequenced in a study of blood T cells in healthy people across ages. The use of a sample-barcoded 5' primer and a J-beta primer mix characterized a second PCR of 7 to 11 cycles. TCRdb reanalysed the 5' RACE reads using MiXCR and keeps one entry per CDR3 protein. Of 500,000 to 550,000 distinct CDR3 sequences detected, nearly 25% appear once; the ten largest clones hold roughly 9%. Trimming removed 6 bases from V and 4 bases from J; junction bases left unmatched: 6. Germline V gene lookup returns CDR1 SGHVS and CDR2 FNYEAQ. This CDR3 region has 14 residues. This sample also belongs to another study, concerning T cells of mothers and their children. That paper adds: Related and unrelated pairs show TCR recombination output that thymic selection shapes similarly. The data showed no persistent microchimeric T cell clones.

The sequence was collected from a boy between 10 and 17 years old in good health. Sequenced: blood. The genes are TRBV7-6 and TRBJ1-2; 9 bases match TRBD1. The CDR3, as DNA: TGTGCCAGCAGTCGGACAGGGGATCCCTATGGCTACACCTTC. Residues: CASSRTGDPYGYTF.